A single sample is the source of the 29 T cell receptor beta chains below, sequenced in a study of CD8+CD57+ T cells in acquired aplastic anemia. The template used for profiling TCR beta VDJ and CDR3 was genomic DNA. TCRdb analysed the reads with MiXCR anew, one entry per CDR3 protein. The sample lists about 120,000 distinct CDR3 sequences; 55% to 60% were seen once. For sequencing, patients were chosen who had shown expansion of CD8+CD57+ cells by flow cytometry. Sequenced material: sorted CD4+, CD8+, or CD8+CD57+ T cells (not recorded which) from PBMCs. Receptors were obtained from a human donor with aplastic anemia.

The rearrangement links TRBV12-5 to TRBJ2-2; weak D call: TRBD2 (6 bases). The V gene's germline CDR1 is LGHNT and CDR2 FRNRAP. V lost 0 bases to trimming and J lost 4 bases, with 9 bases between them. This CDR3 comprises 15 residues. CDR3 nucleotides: TGTGCTAGTGGTTTGGTAGGGGAGGTCACCGGGGAGCTGTTTTTT. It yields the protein CASGLVGEVTGELFF.

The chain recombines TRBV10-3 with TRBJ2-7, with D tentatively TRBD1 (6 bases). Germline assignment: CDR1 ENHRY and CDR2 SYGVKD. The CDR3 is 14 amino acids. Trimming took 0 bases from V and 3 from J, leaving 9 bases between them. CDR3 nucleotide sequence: TGTGCCATCAGTGAGTCTCAGGGACACTACGAGCAGTACTTC. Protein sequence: CAISESQGHYEQYF.

CDR3 residues: CASSETSGTNEQFF. The CDR3 DNA sequence: TGTGCCAGCAGTGAGACTAGCGGGACCAATGAGCAGTTCTTC. V gene TRBV6-1 combines with J gene TRBJ2-1, with 11 nucleotides matching TRBD2. V shed 3 bases, J shed 6 bases, and the junction held 1 base outside the gene matches. The germline V gene encodes CDR1 MNHNS and CDR2 SASEGT. The length of the CDR3 is 14 residues.

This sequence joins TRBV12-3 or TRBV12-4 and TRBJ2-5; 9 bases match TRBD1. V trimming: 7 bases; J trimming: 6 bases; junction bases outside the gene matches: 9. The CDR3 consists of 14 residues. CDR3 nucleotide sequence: TGTGCCAGCAAACCGGGACAGGGCCTTCAGACCCAGTACTTC. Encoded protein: CASKPGQGLQTQYF.

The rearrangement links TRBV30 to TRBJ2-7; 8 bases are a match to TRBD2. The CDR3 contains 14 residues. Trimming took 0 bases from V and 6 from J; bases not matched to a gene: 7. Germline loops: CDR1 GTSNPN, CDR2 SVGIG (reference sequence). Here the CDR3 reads CAWSVTGTRAEQYF. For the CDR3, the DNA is TGTGCCTGGAGTGTAACCGGGACTAGGGCCGAGCAGTACTTC.

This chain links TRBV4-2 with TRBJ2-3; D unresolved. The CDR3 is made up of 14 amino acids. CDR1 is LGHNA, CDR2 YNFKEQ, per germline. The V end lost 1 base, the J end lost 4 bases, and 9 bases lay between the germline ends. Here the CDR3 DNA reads TGTGCCAGCAGCCAAGGAGTTGCCGCAGATACGCAGTATTTT. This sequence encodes CASSQGVAADTQYF.

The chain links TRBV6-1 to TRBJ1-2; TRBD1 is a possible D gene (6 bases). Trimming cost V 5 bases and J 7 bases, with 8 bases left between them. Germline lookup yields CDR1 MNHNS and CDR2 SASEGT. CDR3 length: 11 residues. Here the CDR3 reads CASSPGAGYTF. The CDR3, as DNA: TGTGCCAGCAGTCCGGGGGCTGGCTACACCTTC.

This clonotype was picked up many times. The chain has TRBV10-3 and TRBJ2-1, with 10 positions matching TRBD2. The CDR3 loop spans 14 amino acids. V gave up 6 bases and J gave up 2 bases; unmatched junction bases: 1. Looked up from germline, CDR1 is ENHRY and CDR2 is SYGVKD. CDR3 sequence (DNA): TGTGCCATCAGACTAGCGGGGACCTACAATGAGCAGTTCTTC. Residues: CAIRLAGTYNEQFF.

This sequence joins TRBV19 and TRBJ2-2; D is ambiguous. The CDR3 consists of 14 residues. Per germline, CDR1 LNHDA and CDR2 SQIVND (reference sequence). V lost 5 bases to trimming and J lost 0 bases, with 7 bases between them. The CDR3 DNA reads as TGTGCCAGTAGTCCATCCGCGAACACCGGGGAGCTGTTTTTT. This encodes CASSPSANTGELFF.

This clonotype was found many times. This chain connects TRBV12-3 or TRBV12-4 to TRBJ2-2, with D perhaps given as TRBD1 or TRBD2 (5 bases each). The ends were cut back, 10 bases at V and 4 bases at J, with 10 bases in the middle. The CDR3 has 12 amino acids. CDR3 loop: CATLGTTGELFF. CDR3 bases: TGTGCCACTCTTGGGACCACCGGGGAGCTGTTTTTT.

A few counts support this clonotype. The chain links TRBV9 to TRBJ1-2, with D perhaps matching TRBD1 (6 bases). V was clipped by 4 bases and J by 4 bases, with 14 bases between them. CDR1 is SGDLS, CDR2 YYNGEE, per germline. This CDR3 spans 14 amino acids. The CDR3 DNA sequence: TGTGCCAGCAGCTCGCAACAGGGCCCCTATGGCTACACCTTC. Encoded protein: CASSSQQGPYGYTF.

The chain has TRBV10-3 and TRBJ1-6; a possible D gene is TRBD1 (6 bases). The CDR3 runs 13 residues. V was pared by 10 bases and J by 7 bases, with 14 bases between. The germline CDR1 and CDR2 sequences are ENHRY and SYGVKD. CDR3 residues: CATSQGSNSPLHF. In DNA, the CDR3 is TGTGCCACCTCTCAGGGGAGCAATTCACCCCTCCACTTT.

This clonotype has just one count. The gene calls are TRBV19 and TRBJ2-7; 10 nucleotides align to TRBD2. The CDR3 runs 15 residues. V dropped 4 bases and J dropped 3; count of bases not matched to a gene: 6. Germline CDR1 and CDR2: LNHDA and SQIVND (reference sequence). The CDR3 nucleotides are TGTGCCAGTAGTACTTCTAGCGGGAGAGGCTACGAGCAGTACTTC. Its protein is CASSTSSGRGYEQYF. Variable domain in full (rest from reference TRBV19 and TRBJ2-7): DGGITQSPKYLFRKEGQNVTLSCEQNLNHDAMYWYRQDPGQGLRLIYYSQIVNDFQKGDIAEGYSVSREKKESFPLTVTSAQKNPTAFYLCASSTSSGRGYEQYFGPGTRLTVT.

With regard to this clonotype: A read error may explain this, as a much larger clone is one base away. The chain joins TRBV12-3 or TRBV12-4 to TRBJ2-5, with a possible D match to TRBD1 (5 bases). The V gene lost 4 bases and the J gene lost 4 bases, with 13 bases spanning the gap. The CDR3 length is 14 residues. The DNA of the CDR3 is TGTGCCAGCAGTTCCACAGGCTCGCGAGAGACCCAGTACTTC. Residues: CASSSTGSRETQYF.

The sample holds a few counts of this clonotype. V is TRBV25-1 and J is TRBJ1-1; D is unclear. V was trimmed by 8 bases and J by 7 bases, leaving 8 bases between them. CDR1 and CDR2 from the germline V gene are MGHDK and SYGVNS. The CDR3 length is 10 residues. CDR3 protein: CASEDGEAFF. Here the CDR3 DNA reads TGTGCCAGCGAGGACGGTGAAGCTTTCTTT.

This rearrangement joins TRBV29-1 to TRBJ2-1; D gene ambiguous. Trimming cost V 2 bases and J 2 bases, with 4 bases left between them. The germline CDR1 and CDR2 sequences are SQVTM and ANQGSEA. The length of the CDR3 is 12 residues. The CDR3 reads CSVETPYNEQFF. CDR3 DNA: TGCAGCGTTGAAACCCCCTACAATGAGCAGTTCTTC.

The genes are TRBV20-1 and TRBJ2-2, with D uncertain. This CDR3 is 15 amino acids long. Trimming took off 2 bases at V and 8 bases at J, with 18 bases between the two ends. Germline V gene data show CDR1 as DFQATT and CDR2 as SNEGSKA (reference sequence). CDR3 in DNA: TGCAGTGCTAGACCCAGGACCCGGCCCCTGGGGGAGCTGTTTTTT. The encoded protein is CSARPRTRPLGELFF.

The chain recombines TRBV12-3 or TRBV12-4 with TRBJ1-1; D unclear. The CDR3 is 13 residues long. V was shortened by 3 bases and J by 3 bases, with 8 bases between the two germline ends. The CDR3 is CASSFGRYTEAFF. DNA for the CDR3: TGTGCCAGCAGTTTTGGGCGGTACACTGAAGCTTTCTTT.

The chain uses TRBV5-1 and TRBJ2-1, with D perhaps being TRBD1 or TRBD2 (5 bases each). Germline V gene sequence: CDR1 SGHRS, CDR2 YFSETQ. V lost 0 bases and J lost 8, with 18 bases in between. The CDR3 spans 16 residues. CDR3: CASSLAFGVRGDEQFF. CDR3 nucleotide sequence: TGCGCCAGCAGCTTGGCCTTCGGAGTAAGAGGGGATGAGCAGTTCTTC.

The CDR3 region is CASSASPGTGDTGELFF. The CDR3 region has the DNA TGTGCCAGCAGTGCCTCCCCCGGGACAGGGGACACCGGGGAGCTGTTTTTT. The V and J genes are TRBV25-1 and TRBJ2-2; the match to TRBD1 covers 10 bases. V lost 4 bases to trimming and J lost 3 bases; unmatched junction nucleotides: 8. The CDR3 has 17 residues. Germline V gene lookup returns CDR1 MGHDK and CDR2 SYGVNS.

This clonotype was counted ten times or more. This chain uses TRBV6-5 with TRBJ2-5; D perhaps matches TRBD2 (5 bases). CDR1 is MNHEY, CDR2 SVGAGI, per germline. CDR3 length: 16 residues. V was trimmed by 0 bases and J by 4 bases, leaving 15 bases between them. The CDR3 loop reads CASSYSAGELVETQYF. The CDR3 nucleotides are TGTGCCAGCAGTTACTCGGCTGGGGAGTTGGTAGAGACCCAGTACTTC.

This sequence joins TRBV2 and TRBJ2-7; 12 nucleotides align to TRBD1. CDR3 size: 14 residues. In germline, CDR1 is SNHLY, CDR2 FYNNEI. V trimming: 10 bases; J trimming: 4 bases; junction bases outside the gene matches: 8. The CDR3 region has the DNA TGTGCCATTACTCCGGGACAGGGGGCTTACGAGCAGTACTTC. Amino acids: CAITPGQGAYEQYF.

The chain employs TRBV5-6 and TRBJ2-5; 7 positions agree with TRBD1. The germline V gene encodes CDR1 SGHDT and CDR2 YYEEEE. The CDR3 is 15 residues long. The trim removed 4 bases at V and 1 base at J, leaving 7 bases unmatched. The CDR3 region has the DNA TGTGCCAGCAGCAAATCGAGGGGGCTCCAAGAGACCCAGTACTTC. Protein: CASSKSRGLQETQYF.

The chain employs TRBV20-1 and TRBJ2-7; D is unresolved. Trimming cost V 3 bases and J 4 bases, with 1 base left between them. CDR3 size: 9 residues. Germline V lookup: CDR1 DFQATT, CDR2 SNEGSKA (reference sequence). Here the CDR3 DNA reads TGCAGTGCTAGTTACGAGCAGTACTTC. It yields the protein CSASYEQYF.

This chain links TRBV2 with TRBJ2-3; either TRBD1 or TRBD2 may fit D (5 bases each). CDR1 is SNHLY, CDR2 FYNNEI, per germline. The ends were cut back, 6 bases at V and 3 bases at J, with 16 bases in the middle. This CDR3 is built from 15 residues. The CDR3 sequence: CASRFRGVRTDTQYF. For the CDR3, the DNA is TGTGCCAGCAGGTTCAGAGGGGTACGAACAGATACGCAGTATTTT.

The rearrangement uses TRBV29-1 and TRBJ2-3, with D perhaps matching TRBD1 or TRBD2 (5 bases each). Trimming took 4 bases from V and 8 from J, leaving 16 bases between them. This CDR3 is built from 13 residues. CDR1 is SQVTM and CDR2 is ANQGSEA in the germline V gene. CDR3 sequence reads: CSVGDGSKSTQYF. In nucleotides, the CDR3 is TGCAGCGTTGGGGACGGGTCCAAGTCTACGCAGTATTTT.

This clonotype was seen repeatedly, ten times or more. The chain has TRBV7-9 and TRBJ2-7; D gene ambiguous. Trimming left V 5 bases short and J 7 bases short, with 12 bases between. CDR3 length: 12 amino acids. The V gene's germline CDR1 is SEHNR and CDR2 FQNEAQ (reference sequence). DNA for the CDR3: TGTGCCAGCAGCCAAAGATCTAAGGAGCAGTACTTC. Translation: CASSQRSKEQYF.

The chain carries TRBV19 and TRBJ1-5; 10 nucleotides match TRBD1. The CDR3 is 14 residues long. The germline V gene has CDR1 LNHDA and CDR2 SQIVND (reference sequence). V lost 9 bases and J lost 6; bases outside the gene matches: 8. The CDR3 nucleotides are TGTGCCAGCCGGGGACAGGGGACGGGTCAGCCCCAGCATTTT. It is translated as CASRGQGTGQPQHF.

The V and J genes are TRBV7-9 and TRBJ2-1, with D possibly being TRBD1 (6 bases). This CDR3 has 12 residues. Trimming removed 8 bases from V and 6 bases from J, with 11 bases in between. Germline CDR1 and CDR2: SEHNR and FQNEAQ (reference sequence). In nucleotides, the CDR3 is TGTGCCAGCCGGAAAGGGGGCAATGAGCAGTTCTTC. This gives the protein CASRKGGNEQFF.